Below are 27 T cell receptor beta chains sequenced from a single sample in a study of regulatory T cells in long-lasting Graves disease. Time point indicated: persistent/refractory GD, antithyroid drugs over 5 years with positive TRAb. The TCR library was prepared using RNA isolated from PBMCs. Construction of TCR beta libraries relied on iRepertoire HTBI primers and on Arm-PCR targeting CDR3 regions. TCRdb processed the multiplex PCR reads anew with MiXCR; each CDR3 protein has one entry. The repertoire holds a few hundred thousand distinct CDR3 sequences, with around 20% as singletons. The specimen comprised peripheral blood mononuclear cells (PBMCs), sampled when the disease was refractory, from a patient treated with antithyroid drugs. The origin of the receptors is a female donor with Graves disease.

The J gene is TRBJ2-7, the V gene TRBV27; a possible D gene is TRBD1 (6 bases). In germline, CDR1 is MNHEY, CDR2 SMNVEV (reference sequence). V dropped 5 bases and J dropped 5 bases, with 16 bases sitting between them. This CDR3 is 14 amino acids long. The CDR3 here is CASSGRDRIHEQYF. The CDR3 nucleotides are TGTGCCAGCAGTGGACGAGACAGGATCCACGAGCAGTACTTC.

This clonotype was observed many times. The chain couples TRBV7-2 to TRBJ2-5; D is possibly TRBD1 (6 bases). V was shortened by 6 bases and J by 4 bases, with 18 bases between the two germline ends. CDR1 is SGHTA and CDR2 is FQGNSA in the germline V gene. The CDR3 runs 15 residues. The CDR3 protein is CASRPTFGGGETQYF. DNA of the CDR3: TGTGCCAGCAGACCGACCTTTGGGGGCGGAGAGACCCAGTACTTC.

DNA for the CDR3: TGTGCCAGTAGTCGGAAGGCCCAGATTCACTACGAGCAGTACTTC. Protein: CASSRKAQIHYEQYF. The chain couples TRBV19 to TRBJ2-7; no reliable D call. Trimming stripped 5 bases from V and 3 bases from J, with 17 bases between. This CDR3 has 15 residues. CDR1 LNHDA and CDR2 SQIVND come from the germline V gene (reference sequence).

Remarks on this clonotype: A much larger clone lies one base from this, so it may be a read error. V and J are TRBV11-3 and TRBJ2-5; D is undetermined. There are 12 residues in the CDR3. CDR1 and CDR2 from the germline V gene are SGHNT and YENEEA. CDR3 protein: CASSLNEEAQYF. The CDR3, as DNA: TGTGCCAGCAGCTTAAATGAAGAGGCCCAGTACTTC.

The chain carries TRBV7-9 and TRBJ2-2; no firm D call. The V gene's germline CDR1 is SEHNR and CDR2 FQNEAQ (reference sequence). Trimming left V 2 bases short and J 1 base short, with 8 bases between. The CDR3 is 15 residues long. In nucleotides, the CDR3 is TGTGCCAGCAGCTTAAGTACGCTGAACACCGGGGAGCTGTTTTTT. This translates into CASSLSTLNTGELFF.

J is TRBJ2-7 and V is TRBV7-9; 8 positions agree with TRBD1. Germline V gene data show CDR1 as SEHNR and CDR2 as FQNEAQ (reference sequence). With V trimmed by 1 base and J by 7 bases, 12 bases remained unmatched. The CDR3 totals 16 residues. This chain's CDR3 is CASSLVLGTGSGEQYF. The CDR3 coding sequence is TGTGCCAGCAGCTTAGTCCTTGGGACAGGATCTGGGGAGCAGTACTTC.

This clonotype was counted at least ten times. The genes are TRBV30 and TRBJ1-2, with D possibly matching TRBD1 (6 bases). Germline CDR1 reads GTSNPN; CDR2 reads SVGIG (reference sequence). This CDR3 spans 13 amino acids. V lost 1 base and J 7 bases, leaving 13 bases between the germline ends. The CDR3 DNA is TGTGCCTGGAGTGCAGGGGCGCCACTTGGCTACACCTTC. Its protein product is CAWSAGAPLGYTF.

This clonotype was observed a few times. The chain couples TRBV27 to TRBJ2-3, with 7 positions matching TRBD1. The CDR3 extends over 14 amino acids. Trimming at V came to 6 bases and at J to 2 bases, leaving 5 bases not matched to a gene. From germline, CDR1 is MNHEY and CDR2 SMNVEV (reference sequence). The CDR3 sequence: CASRRGTATDTQYF. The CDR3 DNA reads TGTGCCAGCAGGAGAGGGACAGCCACAGATACGCAGTATTTT.

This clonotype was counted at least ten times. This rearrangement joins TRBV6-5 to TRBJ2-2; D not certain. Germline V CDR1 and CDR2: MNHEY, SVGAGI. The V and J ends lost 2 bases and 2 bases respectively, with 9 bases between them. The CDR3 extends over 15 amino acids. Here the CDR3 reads CASSYQAENTGELFF. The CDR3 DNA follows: TGTGCCAGCAGTTACCAGGCAGAAAACACCGGGGAGCTGTTTTTT.

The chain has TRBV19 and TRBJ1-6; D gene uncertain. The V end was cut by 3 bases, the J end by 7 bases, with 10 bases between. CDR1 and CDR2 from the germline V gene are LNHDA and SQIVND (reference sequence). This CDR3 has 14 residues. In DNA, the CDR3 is TGTGCCAGTAGTATTGTTGGGGAGAATTCACCCCTCCACTTT. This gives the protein CASSIVGENSPLHF.

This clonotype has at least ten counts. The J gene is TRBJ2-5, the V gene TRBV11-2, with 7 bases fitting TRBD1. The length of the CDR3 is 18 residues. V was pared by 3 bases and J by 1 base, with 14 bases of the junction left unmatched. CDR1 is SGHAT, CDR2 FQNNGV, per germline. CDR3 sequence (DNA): TGTGCCAGCAGCTTTCTAATCAAACGGGGACAGACCCAAGAGACCCAGTACTTC. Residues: CASSFLIKRGQTQETQYF.

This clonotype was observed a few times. Here the CDR3 reads CSVGGTAVTEAFF. DNA for the CDR3: TGCAGCGTTGGAGGGACAGCGGTCACTGAAGCTTTCTTT. The chain has TRBV29-1 and TRBJ1-1; 7 bases align to TRBD1. V was pared by 4 bases and J by 4 bases, with 6 bases of the junction left unmatched. CDR3 length equals 13 residues. CDR1 SQVTM and CDR2 ANQGSEA come from the germline V gene.

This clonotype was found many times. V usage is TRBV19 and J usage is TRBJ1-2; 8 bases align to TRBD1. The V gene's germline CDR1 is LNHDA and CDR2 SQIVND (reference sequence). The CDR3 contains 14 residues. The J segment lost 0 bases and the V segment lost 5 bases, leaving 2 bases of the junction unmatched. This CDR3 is CASSRTGPNYGYTF. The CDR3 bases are TGTGCCAGTAGTCGGACAGGGCCTAACTATGGCTACACCTTC. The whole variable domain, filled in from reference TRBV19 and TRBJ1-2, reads DGGITQSPKYLFRKEGQNVTLSCEQNLNHDAMYWYRQDPGQGLRLIYYSQIVNDFQKGDIAEGYSVSREKKESFPLTVTSAQKNPTAFYLCASSRTGPNYGYTFGSGTRLTVV.

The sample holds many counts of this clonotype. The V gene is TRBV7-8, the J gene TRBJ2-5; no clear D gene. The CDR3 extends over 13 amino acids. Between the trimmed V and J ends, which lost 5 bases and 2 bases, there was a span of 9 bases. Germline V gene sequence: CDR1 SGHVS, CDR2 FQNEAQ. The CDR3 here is CASSPLGQETQYF. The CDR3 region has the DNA TGTGCCAGCAGCCCACTGGGGCAAGAGACCCAGTACTTC.

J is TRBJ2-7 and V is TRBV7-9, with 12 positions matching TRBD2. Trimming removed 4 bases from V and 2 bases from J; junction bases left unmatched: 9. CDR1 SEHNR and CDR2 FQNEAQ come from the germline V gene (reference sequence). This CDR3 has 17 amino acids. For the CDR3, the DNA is TGTGCCAGCAGCTCCTACTCCGGACTAGCGGGAACCTACGAGCAGTACTTC. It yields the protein CASSSYSGLAGTYEQYF.

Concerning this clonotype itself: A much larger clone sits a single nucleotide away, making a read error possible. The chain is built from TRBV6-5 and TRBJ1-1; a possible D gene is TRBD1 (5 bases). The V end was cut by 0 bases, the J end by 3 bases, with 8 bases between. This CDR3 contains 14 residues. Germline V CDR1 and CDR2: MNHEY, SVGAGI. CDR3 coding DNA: TGTGCCAGCAGTTACTCGAAAGGGGACACTGAAGCTTTCTTT. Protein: CASSYSKGDTEAFF.

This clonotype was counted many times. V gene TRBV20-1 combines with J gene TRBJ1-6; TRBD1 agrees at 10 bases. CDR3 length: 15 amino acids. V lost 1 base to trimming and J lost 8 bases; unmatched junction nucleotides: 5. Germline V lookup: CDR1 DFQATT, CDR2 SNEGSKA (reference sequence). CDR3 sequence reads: CSARVPGQGDSPLHF. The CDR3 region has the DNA TGCAGTGCTAGAGTTCCAGGACAGGGGGATTCACCCCTCCACTTT.

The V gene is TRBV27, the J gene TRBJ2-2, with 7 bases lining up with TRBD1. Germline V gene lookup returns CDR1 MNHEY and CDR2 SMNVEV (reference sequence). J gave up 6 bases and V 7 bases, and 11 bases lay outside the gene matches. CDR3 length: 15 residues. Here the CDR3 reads CASTLGTDGAGELFF. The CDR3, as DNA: TGTGCCAGCACTCTCGGGACAGATGGGGCCGGGGAGCTGTTTTTT.

CDR3 region: CASSEEDRMNTEAFF. The CDR3 coding sequence is TGTGCCAGCAGTGAAGAGGACAGGATGAACACTGAAGCTTTCTTT. The chain uses TRBV6-1 and TRBJ1-1; 7 bases match TRBD1. The CDR3 is 15 amino acids. The germline V gene encodes CDR1 MNHNS and CDR2 SASEGT. J gave up 0 bases and V 1 base, and 2 bases lay outside the gene matches.

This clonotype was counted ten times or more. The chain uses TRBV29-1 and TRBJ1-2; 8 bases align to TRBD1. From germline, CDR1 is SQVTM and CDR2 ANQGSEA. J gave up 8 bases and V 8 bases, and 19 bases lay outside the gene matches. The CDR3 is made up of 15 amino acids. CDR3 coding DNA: TGCAGCACATCAAAGCACAGGGGGACTTCGGAAGGCTACACCTTC. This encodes CSTSKHRGTSEGYTF. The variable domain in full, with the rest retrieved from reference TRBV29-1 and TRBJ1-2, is SAVISQKPSRDICQRGTSLTIQCQVDSQVTMMFWYRQQPGQSLTLIATANQGSEATYESGFVIDKFPISRPNLTFSTLTVSNMSPEDSSIYLCSTSKHRGTSEGYTFGSGTRLTVV.

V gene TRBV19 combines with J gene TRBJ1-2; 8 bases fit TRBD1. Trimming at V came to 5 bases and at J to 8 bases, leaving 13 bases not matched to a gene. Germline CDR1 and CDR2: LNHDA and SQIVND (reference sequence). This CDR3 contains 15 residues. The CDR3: CASSGRQGNQGGYTF. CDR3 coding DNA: TGTGCCAGTAGTGGCCGACAGGGGAATCAGGGCGGCTACACCTTC.

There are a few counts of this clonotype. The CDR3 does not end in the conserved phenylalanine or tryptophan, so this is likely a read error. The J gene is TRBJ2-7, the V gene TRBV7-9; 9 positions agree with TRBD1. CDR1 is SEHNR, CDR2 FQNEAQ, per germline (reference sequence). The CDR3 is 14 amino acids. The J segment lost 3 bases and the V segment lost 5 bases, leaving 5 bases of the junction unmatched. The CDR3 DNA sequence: TGTGCCAGCAGCCACCGGACAGGGGTCTACGAGCAGTACCTC. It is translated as CASSHRTGVYEQYL.

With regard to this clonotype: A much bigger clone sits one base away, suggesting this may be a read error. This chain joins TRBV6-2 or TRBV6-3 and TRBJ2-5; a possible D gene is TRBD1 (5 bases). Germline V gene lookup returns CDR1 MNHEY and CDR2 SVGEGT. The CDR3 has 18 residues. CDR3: CASSHPRPRQRLQETQCF. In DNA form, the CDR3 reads TGTGCCAGCAGTCACCCGAGACCCCGACAGCGCCTACAAGAGACCCAGTGCTTC.

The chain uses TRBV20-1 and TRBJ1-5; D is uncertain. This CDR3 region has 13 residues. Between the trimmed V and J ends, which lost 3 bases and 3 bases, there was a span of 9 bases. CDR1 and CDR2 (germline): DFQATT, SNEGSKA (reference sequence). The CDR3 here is CSASGRANQPQHF. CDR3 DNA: TGCAGTGCTAGTGGAAGGGCCAATCAGCCCCAGCATTTT.

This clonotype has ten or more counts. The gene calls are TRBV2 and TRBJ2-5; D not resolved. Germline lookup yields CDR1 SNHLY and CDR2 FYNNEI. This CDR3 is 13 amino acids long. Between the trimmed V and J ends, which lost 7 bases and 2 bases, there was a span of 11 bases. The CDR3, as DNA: TGTGCCAGCAAACTTCCCCAGCAAGAGACCCAGTACTTC. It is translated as CASKLPQQETQYF.

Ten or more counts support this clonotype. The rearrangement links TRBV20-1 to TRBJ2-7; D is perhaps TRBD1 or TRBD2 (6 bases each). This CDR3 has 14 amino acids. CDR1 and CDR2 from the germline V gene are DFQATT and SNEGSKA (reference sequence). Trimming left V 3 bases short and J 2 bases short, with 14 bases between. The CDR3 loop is CSARTGGLPYEQYF. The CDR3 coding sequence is TGCAGTGCTAGGACAGGCGGACTACCCTACGAGCAGTACTTC.

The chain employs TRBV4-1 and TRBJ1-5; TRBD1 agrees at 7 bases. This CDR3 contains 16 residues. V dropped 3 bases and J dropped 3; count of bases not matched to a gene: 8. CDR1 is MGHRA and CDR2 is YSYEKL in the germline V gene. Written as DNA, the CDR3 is TGCGCCAGCAGCCAGGGGCCCGGGACAGTCAATCAGCCCCAGCATTTT. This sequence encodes CASSQGPGTVNQPQHF.